A single sample is the source of the 7 T cell receptor beta chains below, sequenced in a study of read filtering for tumor transcriptome and immune sequencing (dated by TCRdb to 2020 to 2022). Sequencing was carried out with an Illumina HiSeq 4000. TCR libraries were built from approximately 400 ng RNA with the Immunoverse kit, using molecular barcoded adaptors covering alpha/delta and beta/gamma chains. TCRdb redid the processing of the public reads, applying fastp at Q25 and MiXCR, and retained in-frame beta chains. Each entry merges the rows of one CDR3 protein and shows their most common DNA and genes. In all, the sample holds about 15,000 distinct CDR3 sequences, and roughly 20% of those were seen once. The ten most abundant clones make up 80% of the sample. Input material: a population of CD138-negative cells sorted from bone marrow. The cell subset or site label, as the study defines it: bone marrow mononuclear cells depleted of CD138+ plasma/myeloma cells by negative magnetic selection. The receptors were sampled from a donor older than 35 with multiple myeloma.

This clonotype was recorded many times. The CDR3 here is CASRSQDGKETQYF. In DNA form, the CDR3 reads TGTGCCAGCAGATCGCAGGACGGGAAAGAGACCCAGTACTTC. This rearrangement joins TRBV6-1 to TRBJ2-5; the D gene is possibly TRBD2 (5 bases). Trimming pared 6 bases from V and 3 bases from J, leaving 14 bases between. The germline V gene encodes CDR1 MNHNS and CDR2 SASEGT. CDR3 length equals 14 residues.

This clonotype has at least ten counts. The rearrangement links TRBV21-1 to TRBJ2-1; the D call TRBD1 from the table was never checked on the DNA. TRBV21-1 is labeled a pseudogene. The CDR3 length is 15 residues. CDR3 bases: TGTGCCAGCAGCAAGGGGGACAGGGTACTGGATGAGCAGTTCTTC. The encoded protein is CASSKGDRVLDEQFF.

This clonotype was counted many times. The V gene is TRBV24-1, the J gene TRBJ2-3; 8 nucleotides agree with TRBD2. With V trimmed by 3 bases and J by 4 bases, 2 bases remained unmatched. Germline V CDR1 and CDR2: KGHDR, SFDVKD. The CDR3 is 14 residues long. CDR3 sequence reads: CATSDEAGADTQYF. The CDR3 DNA reads TGTGCCACCAGTGATGAAGCGGGAGCAGATACGCAGTATTTT.

This clonotype showed up just a few times. The V call is TRBV7-2, the J call TRBJ2-3; TRBD1 agrees at 7 bases. V was pared by 5 bases and J by 4 bases, with 6 bases of the junction left unmatched. CDR1 and CDR2 from the germline V gene are SGHTA and FQGNSA. The CDR3 is 14 residues long. CDR3 in DNA: TGTGCCAGCAGCGGACGGACAGGAGCAGATACGCAGTATTTT. Translated, it gives CASSGRTGADTQYF.

This clonotype showed up just a few times. The rearrangement links TRBV20-1 to TRBJ2-3; TRBD2 matches at 10 bases. After removal of 1 base from V and 2 bases from J, the junction contained 6 bases not matched to a gene. CDR3 length: 16 amino acids. CDR1 is DFQATT and CDR2 is SNEGSKA in the germline V gene (reference sequence). The CDR3 sequence: CSARVGTSAITDTQYF. CDR3 DNA sequence: TGCAGTGCTAGAGTGGGGACTAGCGCCATCACAGATACGCAGTATTTT.

In this sample, this clonotype turned up many times. The chain has TRBV7-2 and TRBJ1-5; tentative D call: TRBD1 (5 bases). CDR1 SGHTA and CDR2 FQGNSA come from the germline V gene. Trimming removed 5 bases from V and 7 bases from J, with 18 bases in between. The CDR3 runs 15 residues. CDR3 in amino acids: CASSLRDGPLQPQHF. Here the CDR3 DNA reads TGTGCCAGCAGCCTCCGGGACGGACCCCTCCAGCCCCAGCATTTT. Full variable domain (missing parts from reference TRBV7-2 and TRBJ1-5): GAGVSQSPSNKVTEKGKDVELRCDPISGHTALYWYRQSLGQGLEFLIYFQGNSAPDKSGLPSDRFSAERTGGSVSTLTIQRTQQEDSAVYLCASSLRDGPLQPQHFGDGTRLSIL.

This clonotype was observed a handful of times. The chain combines TRBV19 with TRBJ1-1; D remains unclear. This CDR3 spans 15 amino acids. V lost 0 bases to trimming and J lost 4 bases, with 12 bases between them. Germline loops: CDR1 LNHDA, CDR2 SQIVND (reference sequence). This chain's CDR3 is CASSIEAGKGTEAFF. The CDR3 DNA follows: TGTGCCAGTAGTATAGAGGCGGGGAAAGGCACTGAAGCTTTCTTT.